This T cell receptor (beta chain) is from a study of T cell changes during pregnancy in multiple sclerosis. Profiled with immunoSEQ multiplex PCR; TCRdb holds only in-frame clones, not every one. The sample lists tens of thousands of clones, roughly 87% occurring once. CDR1 is MNHEY and CDR2 is SMNVEV in the germline V gene (reference sequence). The CDR3 length is 14 residues. V shed 6 bases, J shed 0 bases, and the junction held 4 bases outside the gene matches. This sequence originates from a female donor with multiple sclerosis, enrolled in a pregnancy study. The starting material was CD4+ T cells from peripheral blood mononuclear cells, obtained in the first trimester of pregnancy. This sequence joins TRBV27 and TRBJ2-7; the match to TRBD2 covers 8 bases. The CDR3 nucleotides read TGTGCCAGCAGGCGGGGGGCGGCCTCCTACGAGCAGTACTTC. It translates to CASRRGAASYEQYF.